These 22 T cell receptor beta chains came from one sample sequenced in a study of post-analysis software for immune sequencing data. Carried by the TCR beta cDNA libraries were unique molecular identifiers. TCRdb reanalysed the PCR reads using MiXCR and keeps one entry per CDR3 protein. The table has about 460,000 distinct CDR3 sequences, under 55% seen once. Study findings and constraints: In patients, four to six TRBV segments were more frequent than in controls, with TRBV5-6, TRBV5-1 and TRBV20-1 among them.

No antigen has been assigned to these receptors. Sequenced material: blood. The receptors originated from a girl aged 10-17 years with multiple sclerosis.

This clonotype was counted between two and nine times. The chain is built from TRBV6-2 or TRBV6-3 and TRBJ2-1; a weak D match, TRBD2 (6 bases). The CDR3 covers 14 residues. Trimming shortened V by 10 bases and J by 1 base, and 14 bases separated the two germline ends. In germline, CDR1 is MNHEY, CDR2 SVGEGT. Here the CDR3 DNA reads TGTGCCACCAAGGGACTCCAATCCTACAATGAGCAGTTCTTC. This gives the protein CATKGLQSYNEQFF.

V and J are TRBV27 and TRBJ2-1, with D perhaps given as TRBD1 or TRBD2 (6 bases each). This CDR3 comprises 11 residues. Germline V lookup: CDR1 MNHEY, CDR2 SMNVEV (reference sequence). V dropped 9 bases and J dropped 13 bases, with 16 bases sitting between them. The CDR3 region has the DNA TGTGCCAGTTGGGGGGCAGGGAGACAGTTCTTC. Translating gives CASWGAGRQFF.

The CDR3 nucleotides are TGTGCCAGCAGCATATTCCGAGACTCCTACGAGCAGTACTTC. The encoded protein is CASSIFRDSYEQYF. The chain links TRBV11-2 to TRBJ2-7; D gene uncertain. This CDR3 is built from 14 residues. CDR1 is SGHAT and CDR2 is FQNNGV in the germline V gene. The V gene lost 5 bases and the J gene lost 0 bases, with 11 bases spanning the gap.

The chain combines TRBV6-5 with TRBJ2-5, with 8 bases lining up with TRBD2. Germline V lookup: CDR1 MNHEY, CDR2 SVGAGI. This CDR3 has 14 amino acids. Losses at the gene ends were 10 bases for V and 1 base for J; bases not matched to a gene: 8. CDR3 in amino acids: CATLSGGIQETQYF. CDR3 nucleotides: TGTGCCACTTTATCGGGAGGGATCCAAGAGACCCAGTACTTC.

The chain combines TRBV4-1 with TRBJ2-7, with 7 bases aligning to TRBD1. Germline V lookup: CDR1 MGHRA, CDR2 YSYEKL. This CDR3 contains 14 residues. J lost 4 bases, V lost 1 base, and 4 bases had no gene match. Here the CDR3 reads CASSQAGTEYEQYF. The CDR3 DNA follows: TGCGCCAGCAGCCAAGCGGGGACAGAGTACGAGCAGTACTTC.

J is TRBJ1-4 and V is TRBV12-3 or TRBV12-4; perhaps TRBD1 as D (5 bases). This CDR3 contains 17 residues. Trimming took off 4 bases at V and 2 bases at J, with 17 bases between the two ends. As DNA, the CDR3 is TGTGCCAGCAGTTGGGGGGATGCAAAGGGGACTAATGAAAAACTGTTTTTT. Its translation: CASSWGDAKGTNEKLFF.

The rearrangement uses TRBV5-1 and TRBJ2-1; 12 bases align to TRBD2. Germline V CDR1 and CDR2: SGHRS, YFSETQ. V lost 6 bases, J lost 8 bases, and 12 bases stayed unmatched. This CDR3 is 16 amino acids long. CDR3 in amino acids: CASTSTLAGGPDEQFF. In DNA form, the CDR3 reads TGCGCCAGCACCTCAACCCTAGCGGGAGGGCCGGATGAGCAGTTCTTC.

The sample holds one count of this clonotype. This chain joins TRBV28 and TRBJ2-5; 9 bases fit TRBD2. The J call may be incorrect, as the DNA end agrees better with TRBJ2-7. This CDR3 is built from 14 residues. The germline CDR1 and CDR2 sequences are MDHEN and SYDVKM. CDR3 in amino acids: CASSFLAGAGEQYF. CDR3 coding DNA: TGTGCCAGCAGTTTTTTAGCGGGAGCTGGCGAGCAGTACTTC.

This clonotype was picked up a small number of times. The chain combines TRBV24-1 with TRBJ2-7; D might be TRBD2 (5 bases). There are 13 residues in the CDR3. V lost 7 bases to trimming and J lost 6 bases, with 15 bases between them. CDR1 KGHDR and CDR2 SFDVKD come from the germline V gene. DNA of the CDR3: TGTGCCACCAGCCTCAGCGGAATTGGCGAGCAGTACTTC. Protein product: CATSLSGIGEQYF.

This clonotype turned up a few times. This chain uses TRBV5-5 with TRBJ2-7, with 8 nucleotides matching TRBD2. CDR1 SGHKS and CDR2 YYEKEE come from the germline V gene (reference sequence). The CDR3 contains 16 residues. After removal of 4 bases from V and 2 bases from J, the junction contained 11 bases not matched to a gene. CDR3 bases: TGTGCCAGCAGCAAACTCGGGGGGGGTCTCGCCTACGAGCAGTACTTC. Translated, it gives CASSKLGGGLAYEQYF.

The chain joins TRBV11-2 to TRBJ2-1, with a possible D match to TRBD2 (7 bases). Germline CDR1 reads SGHAT; CDR2 reads FQNNGV. The CDR3 is 15 residues long. Trimming removed 6 bases at V and 4 bases at J, with 16 bases between. The CDR3 here is CASRNQGGAYNEQFF. In DNA, the CDR3 is TGTGCCAGCAGGAACCAAGGGGGGGCATACAATGAGCAGTTCTTC.

J is TRBJ2-1 and V is TRBV15; D is perhaps TRBD1 (5 bases). The CDR3 totals 14 residues. Trimming shortened V by 0 bases and J by 9 bases, and 12 bases separated the two germline ends. CDR1 is LNHNV and CDR2 is YYDKDF in the germline V gene (reference sequence). The CDR3 loop is CATSRDGAWAEQFF. The CDR3 DNA reads TGTGCCACCAGCAGAGATGGGGCATGGGCTGAGCAGTTCTTC.

This clonotype was observed a few times. The V and J genes are TRBV12-3 or TRBV12-4 and TRBJ1-2, with D perhaps matching TRBD1 (5 bases). The V and J ends lost 6 bases and 9 bases respectively, with 14 bases between them. The length of the CDR3 is 12 residues. The CDR3, as DNA: TGTGCCAGCAGGACCGGGACGGAGAGCTACACCTTC. It is translated as CASRTGTESYTF.

The gene calls are TRBV7-2 and TRBJ2-1; TRBD1 matches at 8 bases. V trimming: 1 base; J trimming: 4 bases; junction bases outside the gene matches: 6. This CDR3 is built from 16 residues. The V gene's germline CDR1 is SGHTA and CDR2 FQGNSA. Here the CDR3 reads CASSLVQGGFYNEQFF. The CDR3 nucleotides are TGTGCCAGCAGCTTAGTACAGGGGGGTTTTTACAATGAGCAGTTCTTC.

The chain recombines TRBV10-3 with TRBJ2-1; no clear D. Deletions cut 0 bases from V and 0 bases from J, with 6 bases between. Germline V gene data show CDR1 as ENHRY and CDR2 as SYGVKD. This CDR3 contains 15 residues. The CDR3, as DNA: TGTGCCATCAGTGAGTCGGAGAGCTCCTACAATGAGCAGTTCTTC. It specifies CAISESESSYNEQFF.

The chain links TRBV5-1 to TRBJ2-7; D tentatively fits TRBD1 or TRBD2 (5 bases each). Between the trimmed V and J ends, which lost 4 bases and 2 bases, there was a span of 10 bases. Germline V CDR1 and CDR2: SGHRS, YFSETQ. This CDR3 comprises 13 residues. The CDR3 DNA is TGCGCCAGCAGCGGCCGGGACGCCTACGAGCAGTACTTC. It encodes CASSGRDAYEQYF.

The table lists this clonotype with a few counts. The J gene is TRBJ2-3, the V gene TRBV6-4, with 9 bases aligning to TRBD2. Trimming cost V 0 bases and J 2 bases; bases outside gene matches: 3. In germline, CDR1 is MRHNA, CDR2 SNTAGT. The CDR3 sequence is 16 residues long. The CDR3 loop is CASSDSGTSSTDTQYF. In nucleotides, the CDR3 is TGTGCCAGCAGTGACTCCGGGACTAGCTCCACAGATACGCAGTATTTT.

V is TRBV4-1 and J is TRBJ2-7, with TRBD2 matching over 11 bases. Germline assignment: CDR1 MGHRA and CDR2 YSYEKL. The CDR3 has 21 residues. V dropped 1 base and J dropped 3; count of bases not matched to a gene: 20. CDR3 region: CASSQAPRRVLAGASYYEQYF. DNA of the CDR3: TGCGCCAGCAGCCAAGCTCCACGGAGGGTACTAGCGGGAGCCAGCTACTACGAGCAGTACTTC.

Here the CDR3 reads CAWRDQGHRDLEYF. The CDR3 coding sequence is TGTGCCTGGAGAGATCAGGGGCACCGGGATTTGGAGTACTTC. The chain uses TRBV30 and TRBJ2-7; the D gene is possibly TRBD1 (6 bases). Germline CDR1 is GTSNPN and CDR2 is SVGIG (reference sequence). The CDR3 has 14 residues. The V gene lost 3 bases and the J gene lost 11 bases, with 23 bases spanning the gap.

The V and J genes are TRBV30 and TRBJ2-1; D is ambiguous. There are 11 residues in the CDR3. V gave up 0 bases and J gave up 3 bases, with 0 bases separating them. Germline CDR1 and CDR2: GTSNPN and SVGIG (reference sequence). Here the CDR3 DNA reads TGTGCCTGGAGTGTCTACAATGAGCAGTTCTTC. It specifies CAWSVYNEQFF.

This clonotype was recorded once. The J gene is TRBJ2-3, the V gene TRBV5-1; 8 bases fit TRBD1. The V gene end was trimmed by 1 base and the J gene end by 5 bases; junction bases not matched to a gene: 3. Germline assignment: CDR1 SGHRS and CDR2 YFSETQ. The CDR3 loop spans 14 amino acids. CDR3 in amino acids: CASSLQGARDTQYF. The CDR3 bases are TGCGCCAGCAGCTTGCAGGGGGCACGAGATACGCAGTATTTT.

V is TRBV27 and J is TRBJ1-4, with D tentatively TRBD1 (6 bases). The length of the CDR3 is 14 residues. The germline V gene encodes CDR1 MNHEY and CDR2 SMNVEV (reference sequence). V lost 4 bases to trimming and J lost 6 bases, with 12 bases between them. The DNA of the CDR3 is TGTGCCAGCAGTTGGGGCAGGGGAGATGAAAAACTGTTTTTT. It translates to CASSWGRGDEKLFF.